A single sample is the source of the 5 T cell receptor beta chains below, sequenced in a study of STAT3 mutations in large granular lymphocyte leukemia. Their cognate antigens are unknown. Findings and limits, study-wide: Every T-LGLL patient had at least one immunodominant TCRbeta clonotype.

Here immunoSEQ multiplex PCR was the method, and the copy in TCRdb shows in-frame clones only, minus some. The table lists roughly 630 clones, around half of them singletons. Sequencing was carried out using peripheral blood mononuclear cells. The receptors come from a woman aged 45-65 years with T-cell large granular lymphocyte leukemia. Some clones in this sample may be carry-over from other donors' samples.

The genes are TRBV5-6 and TRBJ2-7; 8 nucleotides agree with TRBD1. Unmatched junction bases numbered 5, after V lost 4 bases and J lost 5 bases. The CDR3 runs to 13 residues. Per germline, CDR1 SGHDT and CDR2 YYEEEE. This chain's CDR3 is CASSELQGDEQYF. CDR3 nucleotides: TGTGCCAGCAGCGAATTACAGGGGGACGAGCAGTACTTC.

J is TRBJ2-1 and V is TRBV13; TRBD2 is a possible D gene (5 bases). This CDR3 has 13 amino acids. Germline V CDR1 and CDR2: PRHDT, FYEKMQ (reference sequence). The V gene lost 1 base and the J gene lost 5 bases, with 6 bases spanning the gap. Written as DNA, the CDR3 is TGTGCCAGCAGCTTAGTGGGAGACAATGAGCAGTTCTTC. Translating it yields CASSLVGDNEQFF.

The chain combines TRBV4-1 with TRBJ2-7; TRBD2 agrees at 11 bases. Germline-derived CDR1 and CDR2 are MGHRA and YSYEKL. V lost 4 bases, J lost 1 base, and 0 bases stayed unmatched. The CDR3 is 14 amino acids. This CDR3 reads CASSPSGRSYEQYF. In DNA, the CDR3 is TGCGCCAGCAGCCCTAGCGGGAGGTCCTACGAGCAGTACTTC.

This clone showed up just once. The J gene is TRBJ2-7, the V gene TRBV29-1; D remains ambiguous. Per the germline V gene, CDR1 is SQVTM and CDR2 is ANQGSEA. Between the trimmed V and J ends, which lost 7 bases and 5 bases, there was a span of 21 bases. CDR3 length: 14 amino acids. CDR3: CSAGQERLYDEQYF. In nucleotides, the CDR3 is TGCAGCGCTGGCCAGGAGAGGTTATACGACGAGCAGTACTTC.

This clone was found a few times. The CDR3 spells CAWSSFTVGADEQYF. CDR3 sequence (DNA): TGTGCCTGGAGTTCTTTCACCGTAGGGGCCGACGAGCAGTACTTC. The chain links TRBV30 to TRBJ2-7; D might be TRBD1 (5 bases). Looked up from germline, CDR1 is GTSNPN and CDR2 is SVGIG (reference sequence). The CDR3 runs to 15 residues. Trimming stripped 2 bases from V and 5 bases from J, with 19 bases between.